The following is a TCR beta chain sequence with its context. The data were obtained in a study of regulatory T cells in long-lasting Graves disease. CDR3 length: 15 amino acids. CDR1 is SGHAT and CDR2 is FQNNGV in the germline V gene. Time point of the sample: newly diagnosed GD, antithyroid drugs for less than 3 months. RNA from PBMCs was the source of the TCR library. CDR3 regions were amplified by Arm-PCR using iRepertoire HTBI primers to build TCR beta libraries. TCRdb reanalysed the multiplex PCR reads using MiXCR and keeps one entry per CDR3 protein. The top ten clones hold 30% of a sample with hundreds of thousands of distinct CDR3 sequences, 15% to 20% of them seen once. These data were also filed under a second study, of T cells in Graves' hyperthyroidism and ophthalmopathy. That study adds: The primer set for the first-round RT-PCR of the TCR CDR3 was HTBI.

V usage is TRBV11-2 and J usage is TRBJ2-3; no definite D call. Matching the DNA end better, TRBJ2-5 makes the J call doubtful. The TCR originated in a middle-aged man with Graves disease. The sample consisted of peripheral blood mononuclear cells (PBMCs), taken at new diagnosis, from a patient treated with antithyroid drugs. The CDR3 DNA follows: TGTGCCAGCAGCTTACGCCCGGACGAAAGGGAGACCCAGTACTTC. It specifies CASSLRPDERETQYF.